What follows describes a single T cell receptor beta chain. The antigen is unknown. These data come from a study of T cell responses to AZD1222 COVID-19 vaccine. Regarding the study as a whole: Elevations in Spike-specific TCR breadth and depth followed administration of two AZD1222 doses. Among the donors, most were white British and more were female, and clonal diversity was possibly underestimated.

The CDR3 covers 14 residues. Germline lookup yields CDR1 SGHDT and CDR2 YYEEEE. The V end was cut by 6 bases, the J end by 9 bases, with 21 bases between. TCRdb's copy holds only in-frame clones and misses some; the assay was immunoSEQ multiplex PCR. Counted here are about 97,000 clones, roughly nine tenths occurring once; the ten biggest clones make up 4% to 6%. The material sequenced was peripheral blood, taken on day 0 of AZD1222 vaccination. The J gene is TRBJ1-2, the V gene TRBV5-6; a possible D gene is TRBD1 (5 bases). The TCR was taken from an adult in good health. CDR3 in DNA: TGTGCCAGCAACGAAGGGGACCGCGGGGGAAGCTACACCTTC. Protein product: CASNEGDRGGSYTF.